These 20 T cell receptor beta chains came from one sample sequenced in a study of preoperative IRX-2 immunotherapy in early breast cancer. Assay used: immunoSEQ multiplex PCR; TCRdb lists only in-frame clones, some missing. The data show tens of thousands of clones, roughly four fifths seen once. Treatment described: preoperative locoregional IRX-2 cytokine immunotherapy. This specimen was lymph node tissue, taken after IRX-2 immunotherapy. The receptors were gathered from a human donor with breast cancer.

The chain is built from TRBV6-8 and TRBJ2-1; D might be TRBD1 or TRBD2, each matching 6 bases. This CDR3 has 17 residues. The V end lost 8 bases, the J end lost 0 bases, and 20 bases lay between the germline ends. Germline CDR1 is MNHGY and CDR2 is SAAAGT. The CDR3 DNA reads TGTGCCAGCTCTAAGGGGGATGGGGGGTTCTCCTACAATGAGCAGTTCTTC. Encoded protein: CASSKGDGGFSYNEQFF.

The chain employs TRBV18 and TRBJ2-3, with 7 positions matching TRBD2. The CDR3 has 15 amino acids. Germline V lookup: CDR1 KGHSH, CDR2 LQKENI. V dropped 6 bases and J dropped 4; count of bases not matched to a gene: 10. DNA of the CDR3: TGTGCCAGCTCCCCGGAGAGGCTAGCGGCAGATACGCAGTATTTT. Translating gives CASSPERLAADTQYF.

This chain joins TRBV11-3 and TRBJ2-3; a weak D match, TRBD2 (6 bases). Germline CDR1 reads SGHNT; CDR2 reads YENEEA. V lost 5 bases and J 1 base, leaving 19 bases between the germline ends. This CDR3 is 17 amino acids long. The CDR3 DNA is TGTGCCAGCAGCCCCAGGGTGCGGGGAAGGCGCACAGATACGCAGTATTTT. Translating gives CASSPRVRGRRTDTQYF.

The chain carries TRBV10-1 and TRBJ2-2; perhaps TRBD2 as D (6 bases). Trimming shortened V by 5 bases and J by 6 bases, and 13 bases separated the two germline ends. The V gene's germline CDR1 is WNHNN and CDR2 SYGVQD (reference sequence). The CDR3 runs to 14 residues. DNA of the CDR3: TGCGCCAGCAGTCGGGACTCCTTAGCCGGGGAGCTGTTTTTT. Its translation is CASSRDSLAGELFF.

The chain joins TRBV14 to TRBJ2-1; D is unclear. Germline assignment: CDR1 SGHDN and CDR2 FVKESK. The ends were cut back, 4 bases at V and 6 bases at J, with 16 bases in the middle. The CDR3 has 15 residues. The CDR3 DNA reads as TGTGCCAGCAGCCGCCTAACGAGATCTTCCAATGAGCAGTTCTTC. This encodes CASSRLTRSSNEQFF.

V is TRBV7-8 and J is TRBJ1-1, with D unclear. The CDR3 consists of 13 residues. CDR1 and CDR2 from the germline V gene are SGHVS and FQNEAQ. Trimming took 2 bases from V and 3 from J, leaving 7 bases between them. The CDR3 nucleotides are TGTGCCAGCAGCTTATTGGAGGACACTGAAGCTTTCTTT. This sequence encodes CASSLLEDTEAFF.

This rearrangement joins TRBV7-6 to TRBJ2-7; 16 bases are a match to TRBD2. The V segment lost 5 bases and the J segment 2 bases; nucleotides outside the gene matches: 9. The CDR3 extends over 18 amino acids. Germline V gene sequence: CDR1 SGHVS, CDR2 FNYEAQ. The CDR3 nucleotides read TGTGCCAGCAGCCAGGGGACTAGCGGGGGGGCCACCGCCTACGAGCAGTACTTC. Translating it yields CASSQGTSGGATAYEQYF.

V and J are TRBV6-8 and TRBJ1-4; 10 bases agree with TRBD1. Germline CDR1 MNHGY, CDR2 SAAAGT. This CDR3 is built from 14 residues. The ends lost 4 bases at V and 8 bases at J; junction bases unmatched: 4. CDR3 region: CASSSGDRGEKLFF. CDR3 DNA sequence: TGTGCCAGCAGTTCGGGGGACAGGGGCGAAAAACTGTTTTTT.

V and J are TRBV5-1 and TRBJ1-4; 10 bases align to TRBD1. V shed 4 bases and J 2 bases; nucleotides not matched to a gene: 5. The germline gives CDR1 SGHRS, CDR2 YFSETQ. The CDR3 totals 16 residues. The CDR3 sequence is CASSAGTGVTNEKLFF. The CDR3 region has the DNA TGCGCCAGCAGCGCTGGGACAGGGGTGACTAATGAAAAACTGTTTTTT.

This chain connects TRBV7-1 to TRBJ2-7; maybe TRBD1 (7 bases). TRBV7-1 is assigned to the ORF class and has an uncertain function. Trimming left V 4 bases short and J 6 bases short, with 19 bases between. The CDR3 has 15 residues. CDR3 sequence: CASSLVAGGQTEQYF. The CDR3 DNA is TGTGCCAGCAGCTTAGTCGCAGGGGGGCAGACCGAGCAGTACTTC.

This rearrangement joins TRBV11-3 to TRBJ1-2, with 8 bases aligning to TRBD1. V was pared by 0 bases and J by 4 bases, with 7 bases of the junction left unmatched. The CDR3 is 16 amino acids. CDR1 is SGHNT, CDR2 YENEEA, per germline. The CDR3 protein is CASSLDRTGSFYGYTF. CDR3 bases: TGTGCCAGCAGCTTAGACAGGACAGGGAGCTTCTATGGCTACACCTTC.

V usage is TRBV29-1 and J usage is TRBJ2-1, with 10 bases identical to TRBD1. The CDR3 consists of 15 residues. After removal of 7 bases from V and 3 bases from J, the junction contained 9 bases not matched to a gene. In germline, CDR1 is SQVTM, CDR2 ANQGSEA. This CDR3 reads CSAVTGTGVYNEQFF. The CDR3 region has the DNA TGCAGCGCCGTGACCGGGACAGGGGTCTACAATGAGCAGTTCTTC.

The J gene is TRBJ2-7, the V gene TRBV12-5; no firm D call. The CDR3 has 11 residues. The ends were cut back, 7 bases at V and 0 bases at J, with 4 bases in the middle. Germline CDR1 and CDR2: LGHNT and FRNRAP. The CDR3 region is CASASSYEQYF. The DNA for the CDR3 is TGTGCTAGTGCGAGCTCCTACGAGCAGTACTTC.

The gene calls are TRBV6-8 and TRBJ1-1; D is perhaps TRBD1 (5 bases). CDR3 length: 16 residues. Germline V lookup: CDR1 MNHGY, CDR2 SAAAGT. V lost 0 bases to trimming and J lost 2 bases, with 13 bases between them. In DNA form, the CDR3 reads TGTGCCAGCAGTTACTCACGGGGCCTATTAAACACTGAAGCTTTCTTT. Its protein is CASSYSRGLLNTEAFF.

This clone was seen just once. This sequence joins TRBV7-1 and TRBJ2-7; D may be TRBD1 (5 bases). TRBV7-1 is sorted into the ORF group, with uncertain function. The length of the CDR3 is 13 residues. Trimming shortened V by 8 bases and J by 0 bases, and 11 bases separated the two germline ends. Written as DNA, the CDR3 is TGTGCCAGCTCCAGGGATCTCTCCTACGAGCAGTACTTC. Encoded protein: CASSRDLSYEQYF.

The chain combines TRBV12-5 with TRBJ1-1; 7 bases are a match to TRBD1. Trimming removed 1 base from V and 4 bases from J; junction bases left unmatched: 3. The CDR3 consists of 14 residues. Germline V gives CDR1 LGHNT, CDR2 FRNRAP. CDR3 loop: CASGLAQGITEAFF. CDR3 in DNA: TGTGCTAGTGGTTTGGCACAGGGGATCACTGAAGCTTTCTTT.

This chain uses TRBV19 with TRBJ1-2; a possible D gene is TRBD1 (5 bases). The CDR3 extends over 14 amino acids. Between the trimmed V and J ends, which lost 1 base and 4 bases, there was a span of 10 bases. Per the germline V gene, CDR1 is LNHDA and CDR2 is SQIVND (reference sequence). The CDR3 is CASSIAGQIYGYTF. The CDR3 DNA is TGTGCCAGTAGTATAGCGGGGCAGATCTATGGCTACACCTTC.

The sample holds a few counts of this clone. Here the CDR3 reads CATAPVGGANVLTF. As DNA, the CDR3 is TGTGCCACTGCTCCGGTTGGTGGGGCCAACGTCCTGACTTTC. The chain recombines TRBV12-2 with TRBJ2-6; TRBD2, the D gene given by the table, was not confirmed from the DNA. TRBV12-2 is a listed pseudogene. The CDR3 has 14 residues.

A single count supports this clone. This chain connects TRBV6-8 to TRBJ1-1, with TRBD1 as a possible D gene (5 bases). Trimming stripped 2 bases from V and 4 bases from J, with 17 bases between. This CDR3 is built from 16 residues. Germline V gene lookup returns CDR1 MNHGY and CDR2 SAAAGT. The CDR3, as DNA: TGTGCCAGCAGTTACACGGGACGCCCGGCGACCACTGAAGCTTTCTTT. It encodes CASSYTGRPATTEAFF.

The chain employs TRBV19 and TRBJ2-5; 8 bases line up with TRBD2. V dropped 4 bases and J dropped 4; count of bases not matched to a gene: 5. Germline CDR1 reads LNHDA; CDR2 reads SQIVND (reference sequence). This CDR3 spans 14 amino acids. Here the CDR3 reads CASSTIAGRETQYF. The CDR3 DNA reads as TGTGCCAGTAGTACGATAGCGGGGCGAGAGACCCAGTACTTC.